This T cell receptor beta chain emerged from a study of blood T cell repertoires in COVID-19. Produced via immunoSEQ multiplex PCR; TCRdb's table is partial and in-frame only. The sample lists about 210,000 clones, 88% seen once, with roughly 1.7% in the top ten. With 4 bases removed from V and 3 bases from J, the gap between germline ends came to 9 bases. Germline CDR1 is SQVTM and CDR2 is ANQGSEA. This CDR3 has 12 residues. This clonotype was sampled from a man in his 70s with acute or convalescent COVID-19. Material for sequencing was peripheral blood. This chain joins TRBV29-1 and TRBJ2-5; a possible D gene is TRBD1 (6 bases). The CDR3 region is CSVVSGEETQYF. The DNA for the CDR3 is TGCAGCGTTGTATCAGGGGAAGAGACCCAGTACTTC. Using reference TRBV29-1 and TRBJ2-5 for the parts outside the CDR3, the full variable domain is SAVISQKPSRDICQRGTSLTIQCQVDSQVTMMFWYRQQPGQSLTLIATANQGSEATYESGFVIDKFPISRPNLTFSTLTVSNMSPEDSSIYLCSVVSGEETQYFGPGTRLLVL.